This entry lists 15 T cell receptor beta chains sequenced from one sample in a study of ipilimumab plus nivolumab after autologous stem cell transplantation. The assay was immunoSEQ multiplex PCR, and TCRdb's table has in-frame clones only and misses some. The sample records fewer than 30,000 clones, more than 70% being singletons. This sample comprised PBMCs, obtained in a trial of ipilimumab plus nivolumab as post-transplant consolidation. The receptor set was obtained from a male donor with diffuse large B-cell lymphoma.

CDR3 in amino acids: CASSLGLAATTDTQYF. CDR3 in DNA: TGCGCCAGCAGCTTGGGGCTAGCGGCCACCACAGATACGCAGTATTTT. The rearrangement links TRBV5-1 to TRBJ2-3; 7 positions match TRBD2. V lost 0 bases and J lost 2; bases outside the gene matches: 6. There are 16 residues in the CDR3. Germline V lookup: CDR1 SGHRS, CDR2 YFSETQ.

The chain is built from TRBV6-5 and TRBJ2-7, with unresolved D. Trimming cost V 8 bases and J 1 base, with 12 bases left between them. The CDR3 spans 13 residues. Per germline, CDR1 MNHEY and CDR2 SVGAGI. DNA of the CDR3: TGTGCCAGCGGCTCAGGTCTTTCCTACGAGCAGTACTTC. Residues: CASGSGLSYEQYF.

The V and J genes are TRBV19 and TRBJ1-5, with 12 bases lining up with TRBD1. With V trimmed by 4 bases and J by 7 bases, 8 bases remained unmatched. CDR1 and CDR2 (germline): LNHDA, SQIVND (reference sequence). The CDR3 sequence is 16 residues long. The CDR3 DNA reads TGTGCCAGTAGTACCCGTTCCGGGACAGGGGGCCAGCCCCAGCATTTT. This translates into CASSTRSGTGGQPQHF.

This chain uses TRBV7-9 with TRBJ1-2, with D tentatively TRBD1 (5 bases). This CDR3 has 14 residues. Germline CDR1 reads SEHNR; CDR2 reads FQNEAQ (reference sequence). The V end lost 4 bases, the J end lost 6 bases, and 15 bases lay between the germline ends. The CDR3 DNA reads as TGTGCCAGCAGCTCGGGGGATCTGTGGGATGGCTACACCTTC. Its translation: CASSSGDLWDGYTF.

The chain uses TRBV30 and TRBJ1-3, with no clear D. This CDR3 is 10 amino acids long. V was shortened by 6 bases and J by 8 bases, with 8 bases between the two germline ends. The germline V gene encodes CDR1 GTSNPN and CDR2 SVGIG (reference sequence). CDR3 bases: TGTGCCTGCTCCACCTACACCATATATTTT. It translates to CACSTYTIYF.

The CDR3 coding sequence is TGTGCCAGCAGCCAAGATTCCGCTAGCGGGGTCACGGATACGCAGTATTTT. Amino acids: CASSQDSASGVTDTQYF. The genes are TRBV4-2 and TRBJ2-3; TRBD2 matches at 9 bases. V shed 0 bases, J shed 6 bases, and the junction held 10 bases outside the gene matches. Germline V CDR1 and CDR2: LGHNA, YNFKEQ. The CDR3 loop spans 17 amino acids.

CDR3 DNA: TGTGCCAGCAGTCGGGACAGAAACTATGGCTACACCTTC. It translates to CASSRDRNYGYTF. The rearrangement joins TRBV2 to TRBJ1-2; 7 bases map to TRBD1. CDR3 length: 13 amino acids. J was trimmed by 2 bases and V by 5 bases; bases with no gene match: 2. CDR1 and CDR2 (germline): SNHLY, FYNNEI.

This chain joins TRBV7-2 and TRBJ1-5; D remains ambiguous. Germline loops: CDR1 SGHTA, CDR2 FQGNSA. The CDR3 has 13 amino acids. The germline V and J ends were trimmed by 2 bases and 4 bases, with 6 bases remaining between them. The CDR3 nucleotides are TGTGCCAGCAGCTTAAGCAGAAATCAGCCCCAGCATTTT. It yields the protein CASSLSRNQPQHF.

The CDR3 loop is CASSLDQETQYF. The CDR3, as DNA: TGCGCCAGCAGCTTGGACCAAGAGACCCAGTACTTC. The V and J genes are TRBV5-1 and TRBJ2-5; D remains ambiguous. CDR3 length: 12 residues. Germline V gene lookup returns CDR1 SGHRS and CDR2 YFSETQ. V was cut by 0 bases and J by 0 bases, with 0 bases left in between. The full variable domain, its missing parts supplied by reference TRBV5-1 and TRBJ2-5, is KAGVTQTPRYLIKTRGQQVTLSCSPISGHRSVSWYQQTPGQGLQFLFEYFSETQRNKGNFPGRFSGRQFSNSRSEMNVSTLELGDSALYLCASSLDQETQYFGPGTRLLVL.

V usage is TRBV12-5 and J usage is TRBJ1-5; D possibly corresponds to TRBD1 (5 bases). Germline CDR1 LGHNT, CDR2 FRNRAP. Trimming took 6 bases from V and 7 from J, leaving 13 bases between them. CDR3 size: 13 residues. CDR3 sequence (DNA): TGTGCTAGTGGCTTCGGGGACGGGCAGCCCCAGCATTTT. Translation gives CASGFGDGQPQHF.

The chain recombines TRBV7-2 with TRBJ2-1, with D possibly being TRBD1 (6 bases). V was trimmed by 5 bases and J by 5 bases, leaving 16 bases between them. The germline gives CDR1 SGHTA, CDR2 FQGNSA. CDR3 length: 15 amino acids. CDR3 nucleotide sequence: TGTGCCAGCAGCCCCGACAGGTACAAGAACAATGAGCAGTTCTTC. Its protein product is CASSPDRYKNNEQFF.

V and J are TRBV5-1 and TRBJ1-6; D is possibly TRBD1 (6 bases). Germline assignment: CDR1 SGHRS and CDR2 YFSETQ. The CDR3 sequence is 14 residues long. The V gene lost 2 bases and the J gene lost 15 bases, with 18 bases spanning the gap. The CDR3 DNA sequence: TGCGCCAGCAGCTTTGGGCCAGGGACACCAATCCTCCACTTT. It specifies CASSFGPGTPILHF.

This clone came up once. The rearrangement joins TRBV5-1 to TRBJ2-3; 10 bases align to TRBD2. Trimming removed 1 base from V and 9 bases from J; junction bases left unmatched: 2. This CDR3 region has 13 residues. CDR1 and CDR2 from the germline V gene are SGHRS and YFSETQ. The CDR3 protein is CASSLTSGDTQYF. Written as DNA, the CDR3 is TGCGCCAGCAGCTTGACTAGCGGGGACACGCAGTATTTT.

This clone has only a few counts. This chain connects TRBV6-6 to TRBJ2-4; maybe TRBD1 (6 bases). The CDR3 has 15 residues. Trimming pared 5 bases from V and 1 base from J, leaving 12 bases between. The germline V gene has CDR1 MNHNY and CDR2 SVGAGI (reference sequence). CDR3 DNA sequence: TGTGCCAGCAGTCGCCAAACAGGGGCCAAAAACATTCAGTACTTC. Amino acid sequence: CASSRQTGAKNIQYF.

The chain employs TRBV4-3 and TRBJ2-3; D is ambiguous. CDR1 is LGHNA, CDR2 YSLEER, per germline. With 8 bases removed from V and 3 bases from J, the gap between germline ends came to 15 bases. This CDR3 is built from 14 residues. This CDR3 reads CASSPGRNTDTQYF. CDR3 DNA sequence: TGCGCCAGCTCCCCTGGAAGAAATACAGATACGCAGTATTTT.